This T cell receptor beta chain was observed in a study of T-cell reconstitution after alpha-beta-depleted transplantation in children. This clonotype came up a few times. Its antigen is unidentified. The TCRbeta library was prepared with unique molecular identifiers. MiXCR, applied by TCRdb to the PCR reads, yields one record per CDR3 protein. The table includes hundreds of thousands of distinct CDR3 sequences, 10% to 15% detected once. Points from the study as a whole: After one year, T-cell counts and TCRbeta diversity mostly came from new T cells.

Germline values: CDR1 MNHNS, CDR2 SASEGT. The CDR3 extends over 18 amino acids. Trimming removed 5 bases from V and 0 bases from J; junction bases left unmatched: 9. The receptor comes from a male patient younger than 18 who had a stem cell transplant for acute myeloid leukemia, so the T cells may come from the graft donor. This chain connects TRBV6-1 to TRBJ2-5; 13 positions match TRBD2. Material: PBMCs, mostly from graft donor cells, obtained 360 days after TCRalphabeta/CD19-depleted stem cell transplant. Here the CDR3 DNA reads TGTGCCAGCAGTCCACCGGGACTAGCGGGAACGGACCAAGAGACCCAGTACTTC. Its translation: CASSPPGLAGTDQETQYF.